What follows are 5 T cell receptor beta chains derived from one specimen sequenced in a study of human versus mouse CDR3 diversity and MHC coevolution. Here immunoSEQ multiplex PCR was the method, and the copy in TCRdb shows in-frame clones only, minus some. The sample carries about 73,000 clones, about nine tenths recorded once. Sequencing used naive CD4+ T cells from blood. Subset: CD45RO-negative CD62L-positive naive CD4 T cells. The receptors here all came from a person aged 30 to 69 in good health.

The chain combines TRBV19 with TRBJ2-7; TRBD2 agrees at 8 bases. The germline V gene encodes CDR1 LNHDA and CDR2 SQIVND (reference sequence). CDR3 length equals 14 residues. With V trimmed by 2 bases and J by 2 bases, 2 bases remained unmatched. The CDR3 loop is CASSIQRETYEQYF. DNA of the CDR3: TGTGCCAGTAGTATACAGCGGGAGACCTACGAGCAGTACTTC.

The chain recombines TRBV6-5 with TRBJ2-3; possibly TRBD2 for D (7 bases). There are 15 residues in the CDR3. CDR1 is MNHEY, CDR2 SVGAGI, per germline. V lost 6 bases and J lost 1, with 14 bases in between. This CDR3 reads CASSPRGGGTDTQYF. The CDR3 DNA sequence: TGTGCCAGCAGCCCTAGAGGGGGGGGCACAGATACGCAGTATTTT.

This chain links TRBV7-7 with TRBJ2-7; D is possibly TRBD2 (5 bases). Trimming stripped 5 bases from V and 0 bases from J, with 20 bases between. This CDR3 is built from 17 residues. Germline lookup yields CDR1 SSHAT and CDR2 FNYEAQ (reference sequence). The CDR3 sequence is CASSPGKRRKSSYEQYF. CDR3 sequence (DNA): TGTGCCAGCAGCCCCGGGAAGAGGCGGAAAAGCTCCTACGAGCAGTACTTC.

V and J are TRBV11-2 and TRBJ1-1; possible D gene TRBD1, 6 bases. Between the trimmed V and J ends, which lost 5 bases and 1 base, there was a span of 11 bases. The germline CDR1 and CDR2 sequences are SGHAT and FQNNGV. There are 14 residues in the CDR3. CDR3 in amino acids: CASSPRTENTEAFF. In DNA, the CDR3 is TGTGCCAGCAGCCCTCGGACAGAGAACACTGAAGCTTTCTTT.

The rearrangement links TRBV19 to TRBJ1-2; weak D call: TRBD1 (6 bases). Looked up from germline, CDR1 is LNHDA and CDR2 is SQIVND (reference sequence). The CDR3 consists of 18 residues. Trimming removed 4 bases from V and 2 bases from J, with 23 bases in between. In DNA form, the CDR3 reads TGTGCCAGTAGTACCCGACCGGGGACAAGACGACCGAACTATGGCTACACCTTC. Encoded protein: CASSTRPGTRRPNYGYTF.